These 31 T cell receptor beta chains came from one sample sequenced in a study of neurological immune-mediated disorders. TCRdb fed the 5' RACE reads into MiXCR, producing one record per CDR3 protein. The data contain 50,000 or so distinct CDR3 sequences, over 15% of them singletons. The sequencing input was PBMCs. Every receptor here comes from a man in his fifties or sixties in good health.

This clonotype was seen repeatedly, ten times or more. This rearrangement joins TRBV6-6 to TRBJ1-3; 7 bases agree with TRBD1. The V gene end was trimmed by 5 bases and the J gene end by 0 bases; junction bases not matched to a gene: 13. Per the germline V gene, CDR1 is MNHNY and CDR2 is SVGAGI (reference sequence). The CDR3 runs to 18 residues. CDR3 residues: CASSPGQRGDYSGNTIYF. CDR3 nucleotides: TGTGCCAGCAGTCCGGGACAGCGAGGGGATTACTCTGGAAACACCATATATTTT.

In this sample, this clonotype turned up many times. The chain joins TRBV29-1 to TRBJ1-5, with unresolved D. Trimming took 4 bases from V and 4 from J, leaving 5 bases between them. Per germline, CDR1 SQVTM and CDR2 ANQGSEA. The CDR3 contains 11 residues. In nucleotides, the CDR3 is TGCAGCGTTGGCGAGAATCAGCCCCAGCATTTT. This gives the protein CSVGENQPQHF.

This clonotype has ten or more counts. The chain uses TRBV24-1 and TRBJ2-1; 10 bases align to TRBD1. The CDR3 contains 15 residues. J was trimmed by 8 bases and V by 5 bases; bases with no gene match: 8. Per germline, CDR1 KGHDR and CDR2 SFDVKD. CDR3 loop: CATSVGTGDGDEQFF. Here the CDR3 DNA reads TGTGCCACCAGTGTGGGGACAGGGGATGGTGATGAGCAGTTCTTC.

The CDR3 sequence: CASSLGLDGRTSRYTF. The CDR3 nucleotides read TGTGCCAGCAGTTTAGGTTTGGACGGCCGGACTTCACGCTACACCTTC. The V and J genes are TRBV12-3 or TRBV12-4 and TRBJ1-2; D not certain. V was shortened by 1 base and J by 9 bases, with 21 bases between the two germline ends. There are 16 residues in the CDR3.

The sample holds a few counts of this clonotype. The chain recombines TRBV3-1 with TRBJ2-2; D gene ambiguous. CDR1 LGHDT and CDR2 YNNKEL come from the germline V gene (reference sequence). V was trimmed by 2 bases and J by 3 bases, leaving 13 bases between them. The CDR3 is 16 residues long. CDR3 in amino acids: CASSQSGVRHTGELFF. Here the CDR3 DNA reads TGTGCCAGCAGCCAATCCGGTGTCAGACACACCGGGGAGCTGTTTTTT.

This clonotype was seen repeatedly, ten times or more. CDR3 nucleotide sequence: TGTGCCAGCAGCTTAGGCCGTGGGCAGGGGGCTTGGAACACCGGGGAGCTGTTTTTT. It translates to CASSLGRGQGAWNTGELFF. The chain couples TRBV7-8 to TRBJ2-2, with TRBD1 identical over 8 bases. CDR1 and CDR2 from the germline V gene are SGHVS and FQNEAQ. Germline trimming cut 1 base from V and 1 base from J; bases unmatched to any gene: 11. The CDR3 is made up of 19 amino acids.

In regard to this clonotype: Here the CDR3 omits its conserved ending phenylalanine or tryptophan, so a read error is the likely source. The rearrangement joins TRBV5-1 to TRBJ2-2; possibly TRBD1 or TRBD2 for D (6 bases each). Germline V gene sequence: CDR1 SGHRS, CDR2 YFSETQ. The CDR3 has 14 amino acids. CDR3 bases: TGCGCCAGCAGCTTGTATCCGGGGGCCGGGGAACTGTTTTTA. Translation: CASSLYPGAGELFL.

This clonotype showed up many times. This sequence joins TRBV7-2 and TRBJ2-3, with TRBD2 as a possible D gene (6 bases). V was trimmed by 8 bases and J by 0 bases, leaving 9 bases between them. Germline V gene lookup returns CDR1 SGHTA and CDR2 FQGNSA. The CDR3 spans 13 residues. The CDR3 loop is CASGGVSTDTQYF. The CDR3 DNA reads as TGTGCCAGCGGCGGGGTGAGCACAGATACGCAGTATTTT.

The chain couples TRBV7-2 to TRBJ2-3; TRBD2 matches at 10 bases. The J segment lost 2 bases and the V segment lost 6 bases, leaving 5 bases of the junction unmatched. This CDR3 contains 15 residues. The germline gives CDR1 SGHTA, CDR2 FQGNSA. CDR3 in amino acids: CASRPLAGYTDTQYF. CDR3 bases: TGTGCCAGCAGGCCACTAGCGGGATACACAGATACGCAGTATTTT.

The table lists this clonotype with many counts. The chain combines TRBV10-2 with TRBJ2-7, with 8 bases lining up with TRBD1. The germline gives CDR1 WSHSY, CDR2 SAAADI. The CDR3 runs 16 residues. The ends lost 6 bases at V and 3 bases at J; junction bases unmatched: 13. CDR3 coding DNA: TGCGCCAGCAGCAATCCAGACAGGGGATTTATCTACGAGCAGTACTTC. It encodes CASSNPDRGFIYEQYF.

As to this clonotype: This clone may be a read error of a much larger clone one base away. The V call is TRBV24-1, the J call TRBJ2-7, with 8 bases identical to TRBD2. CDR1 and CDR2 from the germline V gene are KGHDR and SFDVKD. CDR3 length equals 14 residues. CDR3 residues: CGTSAGGAFYEQYF. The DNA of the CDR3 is TGTGGCACCAGTGCGGGGGGCGCATTCTACGAGCAGTACTTC.

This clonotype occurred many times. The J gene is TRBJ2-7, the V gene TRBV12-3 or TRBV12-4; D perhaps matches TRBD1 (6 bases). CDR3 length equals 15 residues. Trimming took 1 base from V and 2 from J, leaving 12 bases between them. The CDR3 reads CASSLEGTGPYEQYF. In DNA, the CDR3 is TGTGCCAGCAGTTTAGAGGGAACAGGGCCCTACGAGCAGTACTTC.

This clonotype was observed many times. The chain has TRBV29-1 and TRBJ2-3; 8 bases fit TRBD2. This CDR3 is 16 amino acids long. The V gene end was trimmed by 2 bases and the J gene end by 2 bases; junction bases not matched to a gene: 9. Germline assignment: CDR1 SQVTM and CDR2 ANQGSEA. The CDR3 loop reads CSVERGSGANTDTQYF. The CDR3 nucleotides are TGCAGCGTTGAAAGGGGTAGCGGGGCGAACACAGATACGCAGTATTTT.

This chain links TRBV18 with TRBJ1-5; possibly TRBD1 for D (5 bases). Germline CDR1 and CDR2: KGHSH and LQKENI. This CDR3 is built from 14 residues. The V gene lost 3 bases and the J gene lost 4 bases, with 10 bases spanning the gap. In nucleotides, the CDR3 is TGTGCCAGCTCACCGGGGGGAGGTAATCAGCCCCAGCATTTT. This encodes CASSPGGGNQPQHF.

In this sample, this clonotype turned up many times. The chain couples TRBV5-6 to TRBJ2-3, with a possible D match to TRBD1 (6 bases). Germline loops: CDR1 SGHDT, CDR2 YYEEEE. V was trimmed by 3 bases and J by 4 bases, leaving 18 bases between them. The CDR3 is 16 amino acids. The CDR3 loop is CASSSWDRGGADTQYF. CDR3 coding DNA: TGTGCCAGCAGCTCATGGGACCGAGGGGGAGCAGATACGCAGTATTTT.

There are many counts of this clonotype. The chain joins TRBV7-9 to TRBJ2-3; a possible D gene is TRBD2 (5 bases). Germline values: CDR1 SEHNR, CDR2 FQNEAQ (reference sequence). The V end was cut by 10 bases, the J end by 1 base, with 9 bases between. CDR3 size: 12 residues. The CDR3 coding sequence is TGTGCCATCCTCGGGGGCACAGATACGCAGTATTTT. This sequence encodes CAILGGTDTQYF.

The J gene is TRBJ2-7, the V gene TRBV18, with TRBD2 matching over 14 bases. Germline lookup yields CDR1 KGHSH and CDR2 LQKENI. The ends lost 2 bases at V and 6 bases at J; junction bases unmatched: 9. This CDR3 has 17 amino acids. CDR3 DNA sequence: TGTGCCAGCTCACCAGGGACTAGCGGGAGCGGAGGTGGCGAGCAGTACTTC. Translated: CASSPGTSGSGGGEQYF.

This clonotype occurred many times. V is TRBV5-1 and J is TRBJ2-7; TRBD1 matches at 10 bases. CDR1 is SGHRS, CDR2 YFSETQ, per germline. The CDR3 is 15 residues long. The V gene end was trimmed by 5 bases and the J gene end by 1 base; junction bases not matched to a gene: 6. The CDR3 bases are TGCGCCAGCAGACCCCGACAGGGGGCTTCCTACGAGCAGTACTTC. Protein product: CASRPRQGASYEQYF.

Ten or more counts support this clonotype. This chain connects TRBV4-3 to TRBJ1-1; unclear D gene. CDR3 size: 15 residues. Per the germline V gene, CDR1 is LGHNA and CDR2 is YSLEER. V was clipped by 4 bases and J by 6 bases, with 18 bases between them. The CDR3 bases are TGCGCCAGCAGCCCCGGGAGTGGGTCCGGCGCTGAAGCTTTCTTT. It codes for CASSPGSGSGAEAFF.

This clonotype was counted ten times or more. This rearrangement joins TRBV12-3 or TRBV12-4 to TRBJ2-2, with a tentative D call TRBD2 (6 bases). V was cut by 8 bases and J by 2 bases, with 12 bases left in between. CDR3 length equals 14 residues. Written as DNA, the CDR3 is TGTGCCAGCGGTGCGGGAAGCAACACCGGGGAGCTGTTTTTT. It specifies CASGAGSNTGELFF.

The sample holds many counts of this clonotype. In nucleotides, the CDR3 is TGCAGTGCTAGAGATCGAAACACCGGGGAGCTGTTTTTT. Protein sequence: CSARDRNTGELFF. This chain joins TRBV20-1 and TRBJ2-2; no clear D gene. This CDR3 is built from 13 residues. With 0 bases removed from V and 2 bases from J, the gap between germline ends came to 4 bases. Germline V gene data show CDR1 as DFQATT and CDR2 as SNEGSKA (reference sequence).

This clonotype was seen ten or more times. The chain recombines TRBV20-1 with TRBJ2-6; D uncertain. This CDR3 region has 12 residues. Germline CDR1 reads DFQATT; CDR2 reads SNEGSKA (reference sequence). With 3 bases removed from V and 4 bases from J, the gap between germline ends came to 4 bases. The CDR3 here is CSARSGANVLTF. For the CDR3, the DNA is TGCAGTGCTAGGTCGGGGGCCAACGTCCTGACTTTC.

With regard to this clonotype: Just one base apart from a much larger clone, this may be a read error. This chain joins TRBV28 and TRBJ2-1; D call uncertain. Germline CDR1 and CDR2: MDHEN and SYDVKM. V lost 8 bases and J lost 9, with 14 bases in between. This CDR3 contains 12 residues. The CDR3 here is CASRPGVGEQFF. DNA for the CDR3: TGTGCCAGCCGACCTGGGGTGGGTGAGCAGTTCTTC.

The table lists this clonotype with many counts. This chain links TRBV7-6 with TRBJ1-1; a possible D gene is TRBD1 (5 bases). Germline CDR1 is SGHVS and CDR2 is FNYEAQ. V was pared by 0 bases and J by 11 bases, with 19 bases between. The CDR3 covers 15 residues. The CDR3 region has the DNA TGTGCCAGCAGCTTAGCCGGGGGGGATGGCGATATGGCTTTCTTT. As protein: CASSLAGGDGDMAFF.

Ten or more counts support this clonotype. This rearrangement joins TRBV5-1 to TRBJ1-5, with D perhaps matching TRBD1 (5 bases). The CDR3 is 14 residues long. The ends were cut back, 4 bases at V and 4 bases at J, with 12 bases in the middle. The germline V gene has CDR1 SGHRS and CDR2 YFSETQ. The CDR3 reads CASSPGTGNQPQHF. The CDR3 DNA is TGCGCCAGCAGCCCTGGGACGGGAAATCAGCCCCAGCATTTT. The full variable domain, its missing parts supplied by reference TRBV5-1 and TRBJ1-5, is KAGVTQTPRYLIKTRGQQVTLSCSPISGHRSVSWYQQTPGQGLQFLFEYFSETQRNKGNFPGRFSGRQFSNSRSEMNVSTLELGDSALYLCASSPGTGNQPQHFGDGTRLSIL.

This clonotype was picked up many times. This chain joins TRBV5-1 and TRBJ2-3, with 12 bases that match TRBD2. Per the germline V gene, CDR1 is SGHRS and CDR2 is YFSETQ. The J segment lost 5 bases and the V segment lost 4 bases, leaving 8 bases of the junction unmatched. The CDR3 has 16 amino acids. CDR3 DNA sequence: TGCGCCAGCAGCCCCCGGACTAGCGGGATCGGAGATACGCAGTATTTT. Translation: CASSPRTSGIGDTQYF.

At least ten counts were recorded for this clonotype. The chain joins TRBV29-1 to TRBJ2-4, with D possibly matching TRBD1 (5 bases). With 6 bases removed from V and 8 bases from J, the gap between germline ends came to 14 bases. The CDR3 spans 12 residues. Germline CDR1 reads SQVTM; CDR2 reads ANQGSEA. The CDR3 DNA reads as TGCAGCGTACAGGAAAGTAGGGACATTCAGTACTTC. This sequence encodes CSVQESRDIQYF.

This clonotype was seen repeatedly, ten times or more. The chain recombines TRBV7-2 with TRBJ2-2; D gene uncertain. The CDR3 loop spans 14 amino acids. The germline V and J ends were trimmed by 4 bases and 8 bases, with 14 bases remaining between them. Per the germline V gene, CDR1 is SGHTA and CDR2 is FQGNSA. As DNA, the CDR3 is TGTGCCAGCAGCTCCGCTAGGATATCGGGGGAGCTGTTTTTT. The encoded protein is CASSSARISGELFF.

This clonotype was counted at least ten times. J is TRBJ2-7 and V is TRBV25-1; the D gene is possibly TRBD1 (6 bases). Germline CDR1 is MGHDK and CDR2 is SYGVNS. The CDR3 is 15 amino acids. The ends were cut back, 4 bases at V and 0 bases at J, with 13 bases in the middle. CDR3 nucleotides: TGTGCCAGCAGTGGCCCGGGACACAGCTCCTACGAGCAGTACTTC. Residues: CASSGPGHSSYEQYF.

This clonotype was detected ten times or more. The CDR3 DNA reads as TGTGCCAGCAGTTTAACAGGGTCGGGTCAGCCCCAGCATTTT. Amino acids: CASSLTGSGQPQHF. The gene calls are TRBV6-5 and TRBJ1-5; TRBD1 is a possible D gene (6 bases). Germline CDR1 MNHEY, CDR2 SVGAGI. V lost 4 bases to trimming and J lost 6 bases, with 13 bases between them. The length of the CDR3 is 14 residues.

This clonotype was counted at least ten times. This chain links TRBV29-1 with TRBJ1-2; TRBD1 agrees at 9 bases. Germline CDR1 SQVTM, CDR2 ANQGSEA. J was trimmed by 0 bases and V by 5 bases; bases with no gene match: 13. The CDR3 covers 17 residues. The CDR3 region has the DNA TGCAGCGTTCCTATTTCCAGGACAGGGGCTCCTAACTATGGCTACACCTTC. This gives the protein CSVPISRTGAPNYGYTF.